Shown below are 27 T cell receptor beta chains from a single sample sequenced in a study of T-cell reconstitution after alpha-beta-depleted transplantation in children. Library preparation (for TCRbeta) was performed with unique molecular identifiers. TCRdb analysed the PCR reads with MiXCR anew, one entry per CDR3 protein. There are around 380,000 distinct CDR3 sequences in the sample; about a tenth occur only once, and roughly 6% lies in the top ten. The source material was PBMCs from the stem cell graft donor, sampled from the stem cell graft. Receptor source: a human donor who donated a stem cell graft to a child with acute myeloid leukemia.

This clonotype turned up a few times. This CDR3 is CASSPPGLAGGSTGELFF. DNA for the CDR3: TGTGCCAGCAGCCCACCGGGACTAGCGGGAGGGTCCACCGGGGAGCTGTTTTTT. The chain uses TRBV9 and TRBJ2-2, with 16 bases matching TRBD2. V shed 4 bases, J shed 4 bases, and the junction held 7 bases outside the gene matches. Germline CDR1 is SGDLS and CDR2 is YYNGEE. This CDR3 region has 18 residues.

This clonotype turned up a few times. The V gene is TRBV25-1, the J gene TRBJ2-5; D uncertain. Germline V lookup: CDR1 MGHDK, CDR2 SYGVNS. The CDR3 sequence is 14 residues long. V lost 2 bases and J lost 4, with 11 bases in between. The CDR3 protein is CASSEKWNRETQYF. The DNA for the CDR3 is TGTGCCAGCAGTGAAAAGTGGAATCGAGAGACCCAGTACTTC.

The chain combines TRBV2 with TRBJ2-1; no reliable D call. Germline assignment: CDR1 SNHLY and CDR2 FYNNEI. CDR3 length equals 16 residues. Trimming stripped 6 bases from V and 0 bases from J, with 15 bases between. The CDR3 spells CASSGGQTSSYNEQFF. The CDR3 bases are TGTGCCAGCAGCGGTGGTCAAACGAGCTCCTACAATGAGCAGTTCTTC.

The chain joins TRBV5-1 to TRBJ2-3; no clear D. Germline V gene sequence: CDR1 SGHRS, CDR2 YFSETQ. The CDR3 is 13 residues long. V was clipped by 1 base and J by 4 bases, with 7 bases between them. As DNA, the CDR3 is TGCGCCAGCAGCTTGTGGGGTTCAGATACGCAGTATTTT. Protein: CASSLWGSDTQYF.

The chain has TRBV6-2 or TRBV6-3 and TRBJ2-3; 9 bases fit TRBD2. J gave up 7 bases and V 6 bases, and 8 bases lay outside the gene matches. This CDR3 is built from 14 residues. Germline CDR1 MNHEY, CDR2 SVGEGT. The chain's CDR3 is CASSLGLAGYTQYF. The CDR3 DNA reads TGTGCCAGCAGCTTGGGACTAGCCGGATATACGCAGTATTTT.

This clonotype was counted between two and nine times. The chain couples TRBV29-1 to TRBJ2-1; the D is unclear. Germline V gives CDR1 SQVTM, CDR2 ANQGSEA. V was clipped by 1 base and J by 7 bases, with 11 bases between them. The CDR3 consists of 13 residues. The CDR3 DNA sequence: TGCAGCGTTGAAGTCGGGCGAAGGAATGAGCAGTTCTTC. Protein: CSVEVGRRNEQFF.

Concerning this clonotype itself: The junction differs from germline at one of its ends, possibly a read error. DNA of the CDR3: TGCGTCAGCAGCCAAGATTCAGGGGATTACAATGAGCAGTTCTTC. This encodes CVSSQDSGDYNEQFF. The V gene is TRBV4-3, the J gene TRBJ2-1, with a weak D call TRBD1 (6 bases). The CDR3 has 15 amino acids. The germline V gene has CDR1 LGHNA and CDR2 YSLEER.

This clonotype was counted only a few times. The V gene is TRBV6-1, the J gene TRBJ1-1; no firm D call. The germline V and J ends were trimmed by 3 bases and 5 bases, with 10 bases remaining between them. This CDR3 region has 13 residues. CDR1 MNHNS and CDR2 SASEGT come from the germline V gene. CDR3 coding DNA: TGTGCCAGCAGTGAGAGGGTCCGAACTGAAGCTTTCTTT. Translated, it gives CASSERVRTEAFF.

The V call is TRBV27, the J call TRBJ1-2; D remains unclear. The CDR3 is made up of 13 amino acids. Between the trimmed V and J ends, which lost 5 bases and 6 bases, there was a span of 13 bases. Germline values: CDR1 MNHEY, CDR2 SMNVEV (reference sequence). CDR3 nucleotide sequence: TGTGCCAGCAGTGGTTCCGGTACTGATGGCTACACCTTC. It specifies CASSGSGTDGYTF.

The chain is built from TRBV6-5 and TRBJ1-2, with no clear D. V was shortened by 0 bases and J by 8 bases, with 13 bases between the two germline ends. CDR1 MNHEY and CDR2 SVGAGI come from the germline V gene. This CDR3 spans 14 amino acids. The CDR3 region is CASSYSSGGEGYTF. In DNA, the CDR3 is TGTGCCAGCAGTTACTCCTCGGGAGGTGAAGGCTACACCTTC.

CDR3: CASSGGPREETQYF. The CDR3 nucleotides are TGTGCCAGCAGCGGGGGGCCCCGAGAAGAGACCCAGTACTTC. V usage is TRBV9 and J usage is TRBJ2-5; a weak D match, TRBD1 (6 bases). The germline gives CDR1 SGDLS, CDR2 YYNGEE. The CDR3 runs to 14 residues. The germline V and J ends were trimmed by 3 bases and 3 bases, with 12 bases remaining between them.

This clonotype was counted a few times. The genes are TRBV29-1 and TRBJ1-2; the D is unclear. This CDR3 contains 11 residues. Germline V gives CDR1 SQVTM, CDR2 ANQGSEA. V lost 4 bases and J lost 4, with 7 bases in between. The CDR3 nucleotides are TGCAGCGTTGCGCACATCTATGGCTACACCTTC. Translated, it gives CSVAHIYGYTF.

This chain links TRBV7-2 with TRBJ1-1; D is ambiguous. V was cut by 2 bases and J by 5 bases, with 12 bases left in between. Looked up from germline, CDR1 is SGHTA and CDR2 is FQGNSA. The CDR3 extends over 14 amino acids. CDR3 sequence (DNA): TGTGCCAGCAGCTTAAAGGGTTCGGTGACTGAAGCTTTCTTT. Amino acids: CASSLKGSVTEAFF.

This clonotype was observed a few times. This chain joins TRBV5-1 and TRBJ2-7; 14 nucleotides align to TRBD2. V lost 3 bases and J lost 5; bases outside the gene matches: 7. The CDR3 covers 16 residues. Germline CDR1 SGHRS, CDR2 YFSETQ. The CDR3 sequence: CASSSIPGLAGDEQYF. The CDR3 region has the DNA TGCGCCAGCAGCTCTATACCGGGACTAGCGGGAGACGAGCAGTACTTC.

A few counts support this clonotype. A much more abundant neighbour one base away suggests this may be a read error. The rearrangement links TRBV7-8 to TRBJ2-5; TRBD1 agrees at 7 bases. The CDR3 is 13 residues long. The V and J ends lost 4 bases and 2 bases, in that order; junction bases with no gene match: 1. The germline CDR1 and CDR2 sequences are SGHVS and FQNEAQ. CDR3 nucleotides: TGTGCCAGCAGCTGGGGACAGCAAGAGACCCAGTACTTC. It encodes CASSWGQQETQYF.

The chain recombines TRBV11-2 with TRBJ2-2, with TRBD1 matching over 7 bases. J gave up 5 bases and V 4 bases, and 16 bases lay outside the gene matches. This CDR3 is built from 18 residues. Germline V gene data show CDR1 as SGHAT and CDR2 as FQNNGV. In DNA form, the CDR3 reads TGTGCCAGCAGCTCCATAGACAGGGTTCCCATGGGGACCGGGGAGCTGTTTTTT. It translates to CASSSIDRVPMGTGELFF.

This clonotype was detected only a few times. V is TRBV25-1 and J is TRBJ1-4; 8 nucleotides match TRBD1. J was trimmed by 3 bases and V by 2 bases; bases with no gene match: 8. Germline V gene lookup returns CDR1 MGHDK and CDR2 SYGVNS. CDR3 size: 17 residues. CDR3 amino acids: CASSEGGRGHANEKLFF. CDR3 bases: TGTGCCAGCAGTGAAGGGGGCAGGGGGCATGCTAATGAAAAACTGTTTTTT.

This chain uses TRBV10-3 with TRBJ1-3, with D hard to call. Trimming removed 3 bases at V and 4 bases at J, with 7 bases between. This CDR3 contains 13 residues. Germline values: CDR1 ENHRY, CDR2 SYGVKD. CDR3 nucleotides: TGTGCCATCAGTGATGAGTCCGGAAACACCATATATTTT. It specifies CAISDESGNTIYF.

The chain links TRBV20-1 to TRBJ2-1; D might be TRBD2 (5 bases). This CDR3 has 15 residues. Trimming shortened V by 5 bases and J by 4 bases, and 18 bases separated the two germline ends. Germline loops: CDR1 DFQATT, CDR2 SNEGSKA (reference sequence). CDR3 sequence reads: CSAFPVSGKYNEQFF. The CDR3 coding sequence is TGCAGTGCTTTCCCCGTGAGCGGAAAGTACAATGAGCAGTTCTTC.

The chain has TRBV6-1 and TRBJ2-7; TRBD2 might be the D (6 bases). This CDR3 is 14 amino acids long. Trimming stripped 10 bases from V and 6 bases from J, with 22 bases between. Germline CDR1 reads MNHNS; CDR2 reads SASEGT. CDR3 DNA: TGTGCCACCCCTGGGTCTAGCGATTTTTGCGAGCAGTACGTC. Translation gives CATPGSSDFCEQYV.

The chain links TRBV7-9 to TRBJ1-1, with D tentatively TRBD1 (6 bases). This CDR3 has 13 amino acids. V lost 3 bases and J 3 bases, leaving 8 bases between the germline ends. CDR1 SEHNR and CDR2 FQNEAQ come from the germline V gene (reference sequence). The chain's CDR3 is CASSFEGDTEAFF. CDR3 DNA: TGTGCCAGCAGCTTTGAGGGGGACACTGAAGCTTTCTTT.

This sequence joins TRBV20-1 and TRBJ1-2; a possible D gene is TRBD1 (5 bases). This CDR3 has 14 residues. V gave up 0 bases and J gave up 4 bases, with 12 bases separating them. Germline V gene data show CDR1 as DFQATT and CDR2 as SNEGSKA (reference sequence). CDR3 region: CSAREGRSVYGYTF. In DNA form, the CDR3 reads TGCAGTGCTAGAGAGGGACGGAGCGTCTATGGCTACACCTTC.

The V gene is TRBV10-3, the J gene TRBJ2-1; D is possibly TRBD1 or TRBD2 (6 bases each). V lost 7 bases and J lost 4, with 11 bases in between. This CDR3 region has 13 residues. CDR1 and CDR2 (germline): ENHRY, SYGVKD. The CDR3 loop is CAINGGGYNEQFF. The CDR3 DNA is TGTGCCATCAATGGAGGGGGGTACAATGAGCAGTTCTTC.

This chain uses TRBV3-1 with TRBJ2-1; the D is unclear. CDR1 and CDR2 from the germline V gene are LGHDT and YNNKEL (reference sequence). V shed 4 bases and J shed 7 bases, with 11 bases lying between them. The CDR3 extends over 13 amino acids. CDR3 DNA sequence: TGTGCCAGCAGCCTCCTAGAGGTGAATGAGCAGTTCTTC. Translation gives CASSLLEVNEQFF.

The CDR3 nucleotides are TGCAGCGTCGGCGGACAGGGTTTTCACTATGGCTACACCTTC. Its protein is CSVGGQGFHYGYTF. The J gene is TRBJ1-2, the V gene TRBV29-1, with 8 bases matching TRBD1. This CDR3 is built from 14 residues. CDR1 and CDR2 from the germline V gene are SQVTM and ANQGSEA. Trimming cost V 6 bases and J 3 bases; bases outside gene matches: 9. The full variable domain, its missing parts supplied by reference TRBV29-1 and TRBJ1-2, is SAVISQKPSRDICQRGTSLTIQCQVDSQVTMMFWYRQQPGQSLTLIATANQGSEATYESGFVIDKFPISRPNLTFSTLTVSNMSPEDSSIYLCSVGGQGFHYGYTFGSGTRLTVV.

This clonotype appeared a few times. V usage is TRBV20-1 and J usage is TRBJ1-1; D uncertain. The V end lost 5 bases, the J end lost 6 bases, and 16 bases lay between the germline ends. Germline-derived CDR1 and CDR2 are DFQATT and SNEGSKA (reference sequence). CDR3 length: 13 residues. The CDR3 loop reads CSAAPGKTPEAFF. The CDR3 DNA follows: TGCAGTGCTGCACCGGGAAAAACGCCTGAAGCTTTCTTT.

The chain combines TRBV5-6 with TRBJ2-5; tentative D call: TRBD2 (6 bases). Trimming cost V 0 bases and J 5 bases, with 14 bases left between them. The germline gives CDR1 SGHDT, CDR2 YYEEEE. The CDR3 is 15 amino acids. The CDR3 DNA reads TGTGCCAGCAGCTTGGCCGGGGAAGGAGGGGAGACCCAGTACTTC. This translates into CASSLAGEGGETQYF.